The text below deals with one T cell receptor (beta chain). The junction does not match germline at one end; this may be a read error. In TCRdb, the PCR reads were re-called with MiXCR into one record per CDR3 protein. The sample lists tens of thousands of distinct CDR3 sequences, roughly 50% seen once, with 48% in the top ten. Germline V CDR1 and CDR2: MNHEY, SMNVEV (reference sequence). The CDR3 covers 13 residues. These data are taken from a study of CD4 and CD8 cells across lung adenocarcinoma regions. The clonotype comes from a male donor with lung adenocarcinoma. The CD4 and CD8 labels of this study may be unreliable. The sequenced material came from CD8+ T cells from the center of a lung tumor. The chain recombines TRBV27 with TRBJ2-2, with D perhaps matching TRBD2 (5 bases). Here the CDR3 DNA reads TGTGCCAGCAGAGGGATGAGCACCGGGGAGCAGTTTTTT. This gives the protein CASRGMSTGEQFF.